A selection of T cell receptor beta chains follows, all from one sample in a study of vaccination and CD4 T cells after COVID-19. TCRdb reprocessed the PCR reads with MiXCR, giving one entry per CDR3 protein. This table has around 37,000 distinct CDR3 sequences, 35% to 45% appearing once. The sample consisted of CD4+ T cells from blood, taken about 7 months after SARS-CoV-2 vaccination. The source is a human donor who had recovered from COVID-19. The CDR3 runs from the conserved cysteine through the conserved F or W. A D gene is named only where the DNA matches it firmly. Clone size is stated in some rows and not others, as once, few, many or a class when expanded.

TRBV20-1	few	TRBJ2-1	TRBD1	TGCAGTGCTAGGACAGGGAGTCACAATGAGCAGTTCTTC	CSARTGSHNEQFF
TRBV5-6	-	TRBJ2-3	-	TGTGCCAGCAAGGTAGCGATTAGCACAGATACGCAGTATTTT	CASKVAISTDTQYF
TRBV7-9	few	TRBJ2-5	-	TGTGCCAGTGCCCGGAGGGTCGACGAGACCCAGTACTTC	CASARRVDETQYF
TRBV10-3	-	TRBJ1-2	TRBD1	TGTGCCATCAGTGAATTATGGACAGGGGGCGCCTATGGCTACACCTTC	CAISELWTGGAYGYTF
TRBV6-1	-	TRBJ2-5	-	TGTGCCAGCAGTGACCCAGAGACCCAGTACTTC	CASSDPETQYF
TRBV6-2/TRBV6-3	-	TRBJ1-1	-	TGTGCCAGCAGTCCGGGACTTTGGAACACTGAAGCTTTCTTT	CASSPGLWNTEAFF
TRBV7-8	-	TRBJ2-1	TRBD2	TGTGCCAGCAGCGGAGTGGCTAGCGGCTACAATGAGCAGTTCTTC	CASSGVASGYNEQFF
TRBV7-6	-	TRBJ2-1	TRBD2	TGTGCCAGCAGCTTAGCGCAGACTAGCGGATACAATGAGCAGTTCTTC	CASSLAQTSGYNEQFF
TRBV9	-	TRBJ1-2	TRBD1	TGTGCCAGCAGCTCGGGCAGGGGGCTTAACTATGGCTACACCTTC	CASSSGRGLNYGYTF
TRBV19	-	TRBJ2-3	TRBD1	TGTGCCAGTAGTATCTCCGGACAGGGGGCAGATACGCAGTATTTT	CASSISGQGADTQYF
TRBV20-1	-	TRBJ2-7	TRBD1	TGCAGTGCAGACAGGGACGAGCAGTACTTC	CSADRDEQYF
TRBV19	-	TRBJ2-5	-	TGTGCCAGTAGTATCTCGGAGACCCAGTACTTC	CASSISETQYF
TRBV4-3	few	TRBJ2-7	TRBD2	TGCGCCAGCAGCCAGCAAACCGGGACTAGCGACACAGAGCAGTACTTC	CASSQQTGTSDTEQYF
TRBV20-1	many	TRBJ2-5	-	TGCAGTGCTAGGGGGGACTTCCCTGGTCTGTCGGAGACCCAGTACTTC	CSARGDFPGLSETQYF
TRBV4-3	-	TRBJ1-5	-	TGCGCCAGCAGCCAAGTCGGAGGGGTCCGTGATGGTCAGCCCCAGCATTTT	CASSQVGGVRDGQPQHF
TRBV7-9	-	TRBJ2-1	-	TGTGCCAGCAGCCCGACCCTCCTGGGGCAGTTCTTC	CASSPTLLGQFF
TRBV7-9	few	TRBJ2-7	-	TGTGCCAGCACCACCAGCTCCTACGAGCAGTACTTC	CASTTSSYEQYF
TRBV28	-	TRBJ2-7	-	TGTGCCAGCAGTTTTTCAATGAGTTACGAGCAGTACTTC	CASSFSMSYEQYF
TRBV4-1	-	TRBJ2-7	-	TGCGCCAGCAGCCAAGGCCAGCGGTCTAACGAGCAGTACTTC	CASSQGQRSNEQYF
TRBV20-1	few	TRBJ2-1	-	TGCAGTGCTGGGAACCAATACAATGAGCAGTTCTTC	CSAGNQYNEQFF
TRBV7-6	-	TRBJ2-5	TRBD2	TGTGCCAGCAGCTTAGCGGGCGGTCGCGGGAGGTTTGGAGAGACCCAGTACTTC	CASSLAGGRGRFGETQYF
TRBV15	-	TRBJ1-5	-	TGTGCCACCAGCAGAGTAAAGGGCGGGTATCAGCCCCAGCATTTT	CATSRVKGGYQPQHF
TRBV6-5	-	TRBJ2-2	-	TGTGCCAGCAGTTACGCAGGGGGAGGCGGGGAGCTGTTTTTT	CASSYAGGGGELFF
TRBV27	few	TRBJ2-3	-	TGTGCCAGCAGTTTAAGGACAGATACGCAGTATTTT	CASSLRTDTQYF
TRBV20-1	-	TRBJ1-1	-	TGCAGTGCTAGGAGGCCGGGACATCACACTGAAGCTTTCTTT	CSARRPGHHTEAFF
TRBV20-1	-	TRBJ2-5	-	TGCAGTGCTAGCAAGATGGCAGGGTGGGTAGAGACCCAGTACTTC	CSASKMAGWVETQYF
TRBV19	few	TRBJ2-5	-	TGTGCCAGTAGAGAACAAGGGAGCCAAGAGACCCAGTACTTC	CASREQGSQETQYF
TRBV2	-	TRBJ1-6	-	TGTGCCAGCAGTGAAGCGGAGAATTCACCCCTCCACTTT	CASSEAENSPLHF
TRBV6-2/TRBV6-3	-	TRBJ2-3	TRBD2	TGTGCCAGCAGCCAGACCCCCGGCCTAGCGGACCATACGCAGTATTTT	CASSQTPGLADHTQYF
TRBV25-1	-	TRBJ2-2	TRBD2	TGTGCCAGCAGTCGACTAGCGGGCCCCGGGGAGCTGTTTTTT	CASSRLAGPGELFF
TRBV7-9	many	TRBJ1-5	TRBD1	TGTGCCAGCAGCCTGACAGGGTTCAATCAGCCCCAGCATTTT	CASSLTGFNQPQHF
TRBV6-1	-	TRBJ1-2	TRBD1	TGTGCCAGCACCAAAGCCGGGACAGGGGGGCTTTATGGCTACACCTTC	CASTKAGTGGLYGYTF
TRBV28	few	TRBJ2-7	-	TGTGCCAGCAGTGTACATTCCTCAACCTACGAGCAGTACTTC	CASSVHSSTYEQYF
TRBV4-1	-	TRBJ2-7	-	TGCGCCAGCAGCCAACCCCCCATATACGAGCAGTACTTC	CASSQPPIYEQYF
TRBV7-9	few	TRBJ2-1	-	TGTGCCAGCAGCTTGAATGATGAGCAGTTCTTC	CASSLNDEQFF
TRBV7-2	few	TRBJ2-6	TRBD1	TGTGCCAGCAGCTTCACAGGGGTTGGGGCCAACGTCCTGACTTTC	CASSFTGVGANVLTF
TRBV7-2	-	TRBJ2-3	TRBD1	TGTGCCAGCAGCCCGGACAGGGGGTGGGCAGATACGCAGTATTTT	CASSPDRGWADTQYF
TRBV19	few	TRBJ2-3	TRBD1	TGTGCCAGTAGTGGGGACAGGGATACGCAGTATTTT	CASSGDRDTQYF
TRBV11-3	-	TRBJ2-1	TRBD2	TGTGCCAGCAGCCGACAGGGACTAGCGGACAATGAGCAGTTCTTC	CASSRQGLADNEQFF
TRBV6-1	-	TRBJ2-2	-	TGTGCCAGCAGTCTACGGGGGACCGGGGAGCTGTTTTTT	CASSLRGTGELFF
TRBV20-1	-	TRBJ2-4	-	TGCAGTGCCCTGAAGGGTTCCCAAAACATTCAGTACTTC	CSALKGSQNIQYF
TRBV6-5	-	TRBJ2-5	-	TGTGCCAGCAGTTACTCCGAAGAGACCCAGTACTTC	CASSYSEETQYF
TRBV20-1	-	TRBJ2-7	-	TGCACAGCCTCACAGGACTCCTACGAGCAGTACTTC	CTASQDSYEQYF
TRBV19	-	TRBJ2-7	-	TGTGCCAGTAGCCCAAGACAGCGCTACGAGCAGTACTTC	CASSPRQRYEQYF
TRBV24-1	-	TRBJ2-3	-	TGTGCCACCAGTGACCGGAGTAGCACAGATACGCAGTATTTT	CATSDRSSTDTQYF
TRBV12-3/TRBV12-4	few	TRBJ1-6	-	TGTGCCAGCAGTCTACGGCGGCGGGGCATCAATAATTCACCCCTCCACTTT	CASSLRRRGINNSPLHF
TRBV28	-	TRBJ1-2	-	TGTGCCAGCAGGGTAGGGGGACCCTATGGCTACACCTTC	CASRVGGPYGYTF
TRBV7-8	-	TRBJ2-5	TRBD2	TGTGCCAGCAGCTTAGCGCAGGGACTAGCGGGAGTAGAGACCCAGTACTTC	CASSLAQGLAGVETQYF
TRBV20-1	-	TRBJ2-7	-	TGCAGTGCTAGTCGGCTGGGACACCCCTACGAGCAGTACTTC	CSASRLGHPYEQYF
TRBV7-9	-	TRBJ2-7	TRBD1	TGTGCCAGCAGCGCCGGGACAGGGAGGGACGAGCAGTACTTC	CASSAGTGRDEQYF
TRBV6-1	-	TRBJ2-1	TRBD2	TGTGCCACCTCTCGGGGTCTAGCGGGATCAAATGAGCAGTTCTTC	CATSRGLAGSNEQFF